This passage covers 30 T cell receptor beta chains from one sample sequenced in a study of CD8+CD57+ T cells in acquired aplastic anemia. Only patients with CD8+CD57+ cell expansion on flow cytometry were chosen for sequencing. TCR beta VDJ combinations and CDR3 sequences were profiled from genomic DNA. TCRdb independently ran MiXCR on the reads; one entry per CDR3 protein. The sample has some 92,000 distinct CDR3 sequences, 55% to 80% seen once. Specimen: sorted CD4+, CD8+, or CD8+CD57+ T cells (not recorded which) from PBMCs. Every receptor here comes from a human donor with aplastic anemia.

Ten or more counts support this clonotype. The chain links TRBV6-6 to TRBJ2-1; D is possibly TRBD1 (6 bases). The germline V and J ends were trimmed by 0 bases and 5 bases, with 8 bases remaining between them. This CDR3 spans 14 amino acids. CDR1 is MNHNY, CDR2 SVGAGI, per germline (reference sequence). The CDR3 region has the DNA TGTGCCAGCAGTTACTCCTGGACAGACAATGAGCAGTTCTTC. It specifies CASSYSWTDNEQFF.

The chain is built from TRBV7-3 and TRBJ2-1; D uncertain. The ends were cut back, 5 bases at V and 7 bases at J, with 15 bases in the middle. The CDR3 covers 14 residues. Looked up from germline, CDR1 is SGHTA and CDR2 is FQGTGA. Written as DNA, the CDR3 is TGTGCCAGCAGCATAAAGGTAGTGACGAATGAGCAGTTCTTC. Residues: CASSIKVVTNEQFF.

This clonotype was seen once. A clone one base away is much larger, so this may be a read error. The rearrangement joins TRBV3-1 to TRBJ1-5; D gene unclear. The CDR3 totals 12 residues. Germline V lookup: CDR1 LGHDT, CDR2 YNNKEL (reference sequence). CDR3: CAGSQEAQPQHF. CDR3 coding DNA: TGTGCCGGCAGCCAAGAGGCTCAGCCCCAGCATTTT.

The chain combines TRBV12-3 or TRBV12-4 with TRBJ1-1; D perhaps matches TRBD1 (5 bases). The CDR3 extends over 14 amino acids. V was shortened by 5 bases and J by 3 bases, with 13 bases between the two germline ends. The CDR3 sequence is CASSRRAGDTEAFF. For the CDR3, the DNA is TGTGCCAGCAGTCGTAGGGCGGGGGACACTGAAGCTTTCTTT.

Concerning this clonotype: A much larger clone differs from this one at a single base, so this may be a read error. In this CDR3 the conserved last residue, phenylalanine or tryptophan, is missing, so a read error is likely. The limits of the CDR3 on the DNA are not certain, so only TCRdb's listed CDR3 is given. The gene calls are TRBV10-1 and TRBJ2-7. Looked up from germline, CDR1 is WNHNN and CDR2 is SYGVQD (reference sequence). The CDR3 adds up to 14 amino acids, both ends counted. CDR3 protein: CASSEDRGPYEQHL.

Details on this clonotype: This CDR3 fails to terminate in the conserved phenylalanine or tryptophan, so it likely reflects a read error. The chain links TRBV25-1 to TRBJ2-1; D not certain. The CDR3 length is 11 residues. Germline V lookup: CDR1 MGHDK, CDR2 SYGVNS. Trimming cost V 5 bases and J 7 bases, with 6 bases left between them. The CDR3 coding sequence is TGTGCCAGCAGTAGAGGAAATGAGCAGTTCCTC. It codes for CASSRGNEQFL.

The CDR3 nucleotides read TGTGCCAGCAGCTCGACCCCCGGGACAGCGAGCTCCTATAATTCACCCCTCCACTTT. Translation: CASSSTPGTASSYNSPLHF. The genes are TRBV9 and TRBJ1-6, with 7 nucleotides matching TRBD1. There are 19 residues in the CDR3. CDR1 and CDR2 (germline): SGDLS, YYNGEE. The J segment lost 0 bases and the V segment lost 4 bases, leaving 13 bases of the junction unmatched.

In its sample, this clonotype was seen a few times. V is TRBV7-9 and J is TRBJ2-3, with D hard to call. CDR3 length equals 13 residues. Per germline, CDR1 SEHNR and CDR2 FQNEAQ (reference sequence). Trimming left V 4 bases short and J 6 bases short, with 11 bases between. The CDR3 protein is CASSYDTGDTQYF. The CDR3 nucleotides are TGTGCCAGCAGCTATGATACGGGTGATACGCAGTATTTT. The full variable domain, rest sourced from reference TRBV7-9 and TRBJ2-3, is DTGVSQNPRHKITKRGQNVTFRCDPISEHNRLYWYRQTLGQGPEFLTYFQNEAQLEKSRLLSDRFSAERPKGSFSTLEIQRTEQGDSAMYLCASSYDTGDTQYFGPGTRLTVL.

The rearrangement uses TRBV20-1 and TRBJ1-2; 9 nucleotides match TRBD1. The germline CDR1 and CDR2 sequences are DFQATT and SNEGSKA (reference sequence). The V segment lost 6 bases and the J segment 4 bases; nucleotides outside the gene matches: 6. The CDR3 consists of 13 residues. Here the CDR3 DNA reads TGCAGTGCCCCGGACAGGGGCCTCTATGGCTACACCTTC. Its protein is CSAPDRGLYGYTF.

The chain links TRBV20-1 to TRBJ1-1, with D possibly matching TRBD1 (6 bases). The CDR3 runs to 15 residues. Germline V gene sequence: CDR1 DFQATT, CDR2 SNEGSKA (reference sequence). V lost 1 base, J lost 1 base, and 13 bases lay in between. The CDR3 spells CSARVEGRGNTEAFF. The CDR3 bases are TGCAGTGCTAGAGTGGAGGGCAGGGGGAACACTGAAGCTTTCTTT.

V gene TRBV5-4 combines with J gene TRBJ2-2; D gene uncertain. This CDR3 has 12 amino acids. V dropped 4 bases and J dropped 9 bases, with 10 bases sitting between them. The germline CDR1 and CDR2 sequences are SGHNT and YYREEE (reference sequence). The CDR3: CASSHEDRELFF. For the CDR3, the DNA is TGTGCCAGCAGCCACGAAGACAGGGAGCTGTTTTTT.

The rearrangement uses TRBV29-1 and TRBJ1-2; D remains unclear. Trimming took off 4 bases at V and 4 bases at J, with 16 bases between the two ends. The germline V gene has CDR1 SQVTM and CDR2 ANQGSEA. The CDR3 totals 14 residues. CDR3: CSVVGGLGSYGYTF. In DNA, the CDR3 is TGCAGCGTTGTGGGAGGGTTGGGAAGCTATGGCTACACCTTC.

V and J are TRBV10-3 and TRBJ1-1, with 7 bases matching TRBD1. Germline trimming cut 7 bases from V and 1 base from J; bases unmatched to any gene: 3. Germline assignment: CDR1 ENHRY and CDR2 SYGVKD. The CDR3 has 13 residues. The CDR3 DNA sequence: TGTGCCATCACCGGGACAGAGAACACTGAAGCTTTCTTT. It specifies CAITGTENTEAFF.

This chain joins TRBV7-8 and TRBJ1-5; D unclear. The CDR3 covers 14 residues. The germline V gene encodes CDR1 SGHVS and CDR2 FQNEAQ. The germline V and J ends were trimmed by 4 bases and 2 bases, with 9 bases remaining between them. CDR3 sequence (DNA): TGTGCCAGCAGCTCCCAGGTTGGCAATCAGCCCCAGCATTTT. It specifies CASSSQVGNQPQHF.

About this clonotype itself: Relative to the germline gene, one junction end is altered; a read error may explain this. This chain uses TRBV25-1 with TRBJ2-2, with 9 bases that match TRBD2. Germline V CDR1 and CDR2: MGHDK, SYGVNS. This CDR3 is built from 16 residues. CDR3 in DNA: TGTGCCAGCAGTGCTGCCGGGACTAGCAACACCGAGGAGCTGTTTTTT. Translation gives CASSAAGTSNTEELFF.

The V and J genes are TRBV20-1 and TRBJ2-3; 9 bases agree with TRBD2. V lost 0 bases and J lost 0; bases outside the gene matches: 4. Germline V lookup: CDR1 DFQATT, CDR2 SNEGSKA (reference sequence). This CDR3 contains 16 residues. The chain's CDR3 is CSARDLSGSSTDTQYF. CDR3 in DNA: TGCAGTGCTAGAGATCTTAGCGGGAGTAGCACAGATACGCAGTATTTT.

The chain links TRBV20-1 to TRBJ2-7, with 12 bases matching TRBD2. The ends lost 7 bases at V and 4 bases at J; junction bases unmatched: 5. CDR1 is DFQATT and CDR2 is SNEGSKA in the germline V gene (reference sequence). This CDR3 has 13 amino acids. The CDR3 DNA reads TGCAGTGTTCTAGCGGGGGGGCAGTACGAGCAGTACTTC. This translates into CSVLAGGQYEQYF.

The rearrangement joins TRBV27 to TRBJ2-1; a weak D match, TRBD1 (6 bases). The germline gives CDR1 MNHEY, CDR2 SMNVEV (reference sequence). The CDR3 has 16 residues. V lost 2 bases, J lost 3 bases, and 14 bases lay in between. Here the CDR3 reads CASSLIGGANYNEQFF. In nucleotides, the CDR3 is TGTGCCAGCAGTTTAATAGGGGGTGCGAACTACAATGAGCAGTTCTTC.

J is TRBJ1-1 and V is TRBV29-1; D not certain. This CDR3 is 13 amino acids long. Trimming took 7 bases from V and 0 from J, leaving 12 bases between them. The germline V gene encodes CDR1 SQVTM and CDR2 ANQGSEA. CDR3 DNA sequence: TGCAGCGGAACATCGCCCATGAACACTGAAGCTTTCTTT. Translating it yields CSGTSPMNTEAFF.

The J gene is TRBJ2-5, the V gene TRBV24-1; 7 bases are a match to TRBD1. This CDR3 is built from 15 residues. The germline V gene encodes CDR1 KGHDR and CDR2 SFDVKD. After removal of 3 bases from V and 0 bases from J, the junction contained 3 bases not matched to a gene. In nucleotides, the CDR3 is TGTGCCACCAGTGATCTGACAGGGAACCAAGAGACCCAGTACTTC. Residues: CATSDLTGNQETQYF.

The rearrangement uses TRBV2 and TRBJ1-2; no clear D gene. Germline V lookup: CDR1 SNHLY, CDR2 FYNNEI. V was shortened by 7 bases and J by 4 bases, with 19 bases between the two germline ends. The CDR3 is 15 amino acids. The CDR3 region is CASTPQSWQVYGYTF. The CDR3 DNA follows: TGTGCCAGCACCCCCCAAAGTTGGCAGGTCTATGGCTACACCTTC.

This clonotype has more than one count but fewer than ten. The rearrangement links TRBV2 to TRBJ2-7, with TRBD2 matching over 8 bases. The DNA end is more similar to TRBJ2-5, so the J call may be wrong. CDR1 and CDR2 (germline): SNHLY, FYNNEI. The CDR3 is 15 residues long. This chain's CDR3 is CASSLSRGGLETQYF. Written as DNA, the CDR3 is TGTGCCAGCAGCTTAAGCCGCGGGGGGCTTGAGACCCAGTACTTC.

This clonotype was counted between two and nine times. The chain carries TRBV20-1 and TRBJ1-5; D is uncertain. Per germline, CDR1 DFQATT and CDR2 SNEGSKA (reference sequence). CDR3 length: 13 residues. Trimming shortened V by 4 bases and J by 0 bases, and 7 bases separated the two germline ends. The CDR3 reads CSANSPSNQPQHF. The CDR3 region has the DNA TGCAGTGCTAATTCCCCTAGCAATCAGCCCCAGCATTTT.

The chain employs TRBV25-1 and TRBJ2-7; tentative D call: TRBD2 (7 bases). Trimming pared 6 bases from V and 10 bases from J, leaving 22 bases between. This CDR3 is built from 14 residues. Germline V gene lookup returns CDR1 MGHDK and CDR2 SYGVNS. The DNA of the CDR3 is TGTGCCAGCAGCGAGACCAACAGGGACTATGAACAGTACTTC. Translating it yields CASSETNRDYEQYF.

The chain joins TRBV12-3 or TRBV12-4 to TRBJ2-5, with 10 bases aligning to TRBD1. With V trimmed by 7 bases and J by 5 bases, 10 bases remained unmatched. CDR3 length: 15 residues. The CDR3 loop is CASKPRDRGVETQYF. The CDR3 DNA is TGTGCCAGCAAACCCCGGGACAGGGGTGTGGAGACCCAGTACTTC.

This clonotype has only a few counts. The CDR3 here is CSVETGNTEAFF. The CDR3 DNA reads TGCAGCGTTGAGACAGGGAACACTGAAGCTTTCTTT. V gene TRBV29-1 combines with J gene TRBJ1-1, with a weak D call TRBD1 (6 bases). The germline V gene encodes CDR1 SQVTM and CDR2 ANQGSEA. The CDR3 covers 12 residues. V was cut by 3 bases and J by 1 base, with 6 bases left in between.

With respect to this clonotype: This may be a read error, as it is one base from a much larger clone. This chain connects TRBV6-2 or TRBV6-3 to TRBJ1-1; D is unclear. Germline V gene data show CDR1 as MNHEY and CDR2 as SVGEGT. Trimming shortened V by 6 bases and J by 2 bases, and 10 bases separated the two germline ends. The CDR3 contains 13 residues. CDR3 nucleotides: TGTGCCAGCAGCCCGATAGAAAACACTGAAGCTTTCTTT. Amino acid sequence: CASSPIENTEAFF.

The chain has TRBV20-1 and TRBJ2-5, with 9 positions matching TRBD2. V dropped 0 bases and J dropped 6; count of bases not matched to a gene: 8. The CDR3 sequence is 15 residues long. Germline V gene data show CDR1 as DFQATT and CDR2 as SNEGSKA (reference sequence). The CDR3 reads CSARERGTSIQTQYF. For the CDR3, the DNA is TGCAGTGCTAGAGAAAGGGGGACTAGCATCCAGACCCAGTACTTC.

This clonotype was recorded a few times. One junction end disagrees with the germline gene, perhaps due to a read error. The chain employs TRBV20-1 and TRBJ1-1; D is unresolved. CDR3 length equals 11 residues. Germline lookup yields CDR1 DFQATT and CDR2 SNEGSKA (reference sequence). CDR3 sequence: CSARRNAEAFF. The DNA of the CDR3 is TGCAGTGCTAGACGGAACGCTGAAGCTTTCTTT.

In DNA form, the CDR3 reads TGCGCCAGCTATCCTAGGGGGGGAGAGACCCAGTACTTC. It encodes CASYPRGGETQYF. The chain joins TRBV5-1 to TRBJ2-5, with a weak D call TRBD2 (7 bases). V lost 7 bases and J 4 bases, leaving 14 bases between the germline ends. Germline V lookup: CDR1 SGHRS, CDR2 YFSETQ. This CDR3 comprises 13 residues.